A selection of T cell receptor beta chains follows, all from one sample in a study of OX40 agonist ivuxolimab in advanced cancers. Only in-frame clones appear in the TCRdb table, and some are missing; sequencing was by immunoSEQ multiplex PCR. The profile shows about 95,000 clones, more than 85% of them singletons. Material: CD4+ or CD8+ T cells sorted from blood, obtained in a trial of the OX40 agonist ivuxolimab. Receptors were obtained from an adult with an advanced solid tumor such as melanoma, head and neck, liver or kidney cancer. Both conserved end residues are part of each CDR3. Fields, in order: V gene, J gene, D gene, clone size, CDR3 DNA, CDR3 protein. A D gene is named only where the DNA matches it firmly. The size entry is marked missing in some rows and otherwise reads once, few, many or a size class.

>TRBV5-6|TRBJ1-5|-|few
TGTGCCAGCAGCAGACAGAGCAATCAGCCCCAGCATTTT
CASSRQSNQPQHF
>TRBV6-1|TRBJ1-5|TRBD1|-
TGTGCCAGCACGGGCAGGGGGAATCAGCCCCAGCATTTT
CASTGRGNQPQHF
>TRBV6-6|TRBJ1-1|TRBD1|-
TGTGCCAGCCTAACCGGGACAGGGCATGGAGCTTTCTTT
CASLTGTGHGAFF
>TRBV4-2|TRBJ2-3|-|-
TGTGCCAGCAGCCCGCTTTTGACGGGAGCGACAGATACGCAGTATTTT
CASSPLLTGATDTQYF
>TRBV27|TRBJ1-1|-|-
TGTGCCAGCAGTTTATGGCAGGGGCTCATGAACACTGAAGCTTTCTTT
CASSLWQGLMNTEAFF
>TRBV4-3|TRBJ2-6|TRBD2|-
TGCGCCAGCAGCCAAGGCCGCCTAGCGGGAGGAGGTGCGGCTGGGGCCAACGTCCTGACTTTC
CASSQGRLAGGGAAGANVLTF
>TRBV7-9|TRBJ2-7|-|-
TGTGCCAGCAGCCCTCGGGGTAGACTGCACGAGCAGTACTTC
CASSPRGRLHEQYF
>TRBV6-5|TRBJ2-7|TRBD2|-
TGTGCCAGCAGTTACATGGCTAGCGGGAGCGGGGAGCAGTACTTC
CASSYMASGSGEQYF
>TRBV4-3|TRBJ2-3|-|-
TGCGCCAGCAGCCAAGTTAAGGGAACCACAGATACGCAGTATTTT
CASSQVKGTTDTQYF
>TRBV5-1|TRBJ2-1|TRBD1|-
TGCGCCAGCAGCCACCGGGACAGGGGCGATGAGCAGTTCTTC
CASSHRDRGDEQFF
>TRBV15|TRBJ1-4|-|-
TGTGCCACCAGCAGAGCAAGACACGTGAATGAAAAACTGTTTTTT
CATSRARHVNEKLFF
>TRBV1|TRBJ2-7|-|once
TGCACCAGCAGCCAGCCTAGCGGGAGCTACGAGCAGTACTTC
CTSSQPSGSYEQYF
>TRBV30|TRBJ1-1|-|-
TGTGCCTGGAGTGCGGACCGGACGCGGACCGGAGCTTTCTTT
CAWSADRTRTGAFF
>TRBV18|TRBJ2-2|TRBD1|-
TGTGCCAGCTCACCAAACACAGGGGCCGGGGAGCTGTTTTTT
CASSPNTGAGELFF
>TRBV5-1|TRBJ2-1|-|-
TGCGCCAGCGGGGCTAGTGTTACCTACAATGAGCAGTTCTTC
CASGASVTYNEQFF
>TRBV9|TRBJ2-3|-|-
TGTGCCAGCAGCGTAGGTCTCCTTAGCACAGATACGCAGTATTTT
CASSVGLLSTDTQYF